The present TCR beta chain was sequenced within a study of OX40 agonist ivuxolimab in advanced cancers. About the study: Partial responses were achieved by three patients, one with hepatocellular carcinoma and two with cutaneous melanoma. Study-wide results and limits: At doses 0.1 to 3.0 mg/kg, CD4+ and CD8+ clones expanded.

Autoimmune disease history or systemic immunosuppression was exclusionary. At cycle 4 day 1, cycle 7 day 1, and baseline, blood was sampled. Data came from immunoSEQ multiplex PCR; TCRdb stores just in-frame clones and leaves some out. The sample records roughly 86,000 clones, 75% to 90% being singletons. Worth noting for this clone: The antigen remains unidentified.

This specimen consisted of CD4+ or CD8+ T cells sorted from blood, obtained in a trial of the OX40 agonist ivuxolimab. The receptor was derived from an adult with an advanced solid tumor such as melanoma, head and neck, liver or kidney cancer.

DNA for the CDR3: TGTGCCAGCAGTTACGATGGGAAGCCCGGGGAGCTGTTTTTT. As protein: CASSYDGKPGELFF. This chain joins TRBV6-5 and TRBJ2-2; D uncertain. Trimming removed 2 bases from V and 6 bases from J, with 10 bases in between. This CDR3 region has 14 residues. In germline, CDR1 is MNHEY, CDR2 SVGAGI.